This is a list of T cell receptor beta chains from one sample in a study of patients and donors after allogeneic stem cell transplantation. Each CDR3 protein gets one entry after TCRdb re-called the RT-PCR reads with MiXCR. This table holds some 160,000 distinct CDR3 sequences, 20% to 25% found once. Sequencing input: blood, either unsorted or a sorted T cell fraction (not recorded which). These receptors were taken from a human donor who was either an allogeneic HSCT recipient or a stem cell or donor lymphocyte infusion donor (not recorded which). It is not recorded whose cells these are; they may come from a transplant donor. Both conserved end residues are part of each CDR3. Fields, in order: CDR3 DNA, CDR3 protein, D gene, J gene, clone size, V gene. The D gene is left open where the match is weak. Clone size is not always given. Where it is, it says once, few, many or a class for expanded clones.

TGTGCCAGCAGCGTAGAATCCGGGACACAGTACCATGGCTACACCTTC,CASSVESGTQYHGYTF,-,TRBJ1-2,-,TRBV9
TGTGCCAGCAGCGTAGCTACGAGGAACACTGAAGCTTTCTTT,CASSVATRNTEAFF,-,TRBJ1-1,many,TRBV9
TGCAGTGCTAGAGAGAGCGGGGGGGCAGGTACGCAGTATTTT,CSARESGGAGTQYF,TRBD2,TRBJ2-3,-,TRBV20-1
TGTGCCAGCAGACAGGGCTACTTGAACACCGGGGAGCTGTTTTTT,CASRQGYLNTGELFF,-,TRBJ2-2,few,TRBV6-5
TGTGCCAGCAGCGTGCCGGGACTTTTCACCGGGGAGCTGTTTTTT,CASSVPGLFTGELFF,-,TRBJ2-2,-,TRBV7-6
TGCGCCAGCAGCTTGTCAGAGAGCACTGAAGCTTTCTTT,CASSLSESTEAFF,-,TRBJ1-1,-,TRBV5-1
TGCGCCAGCAGCTTGGATCCAGGGAGCGAAAACTATGGCTACACCTTC,CASSLDPGSENYGYTF,-,TRBJ1-2,few,TRBV5-1
TGTGCCAGCAGCGTCGGAGGGGGCATCGCAGATACGCAGTATTTT,CASSVGGGIADTQYF,-,TRBJ2-3,-,TRBV9
TGCAGCGCCCTGGGGGATCGGGGGCGACAGGAAGAAGCTTTCTTT,CSALGDRGRQEEAFF,-,TRBJ1-1,few,TRBV29-1
TGCAGCGTTGCGGCAGGGACTAGCGGGAGGATCCCACAAGAGACCCAGTACTTC,CSVAAGTSGRIPQETQYF,TRBD2,TRBJ2-5,few,TRBV29-1
TGTGCCAGCAGCTTATCGGGGTACAATCAGCCCCAGCATTTT,CASSLSGYNQPQHF,-,TRBJ1-5,-,TRBV11-2
TGTGCCAGCAGCACGAATTGGGGGGATTACCAAGAGACCCAGTACTTC,CASSTNWGDYQETQYF,-,TRBJ2-5,-,TRBV7-8
TGTGCCAGCTCACCTTCCAAGTCCGGTTATGAAGCTTTCTTT,CASSPSKSGYEAFF,-,TRBJ1-1,few,TRBV18
TGCAGTGCTAGAGAGGCGACAGCATCCGATGGCTACACCTTC,CSAREATASDGYTF,-,TRBJ1-2,-,TRBV20-1
TGTGCCAGCAGCCCGACAGGCGGAGGAACTGAAGCTTTCTTT,CASSPTGGGTEAFF,-,TRBJ1-1,few,TRBV7-3
TGCAGTGCGAAACGGGGGGACCTGTCCACATATGGCAATCAGCCCCAGCATTTT,CSAKRGDLSTYGNQPQHF,-,TRBJ1-5,few,TRBV20-1
TGTGCCAGCTCGCAGCCGGAGGGCGGGGTTTGGACCGGGGAGCTGTTTTTT,CASSQPEGGVWTGELFF,-,TRBJ2-2,-,TRBV11-2
TGTGCCAGCAGTTCTAGCGGGAGGGGCAATGAGCAGTTCTTC,CASSSSGRGNEQFF,TRBD2,TRBJ2-1,few,TRBV12-3/TRBV12-4
TGTGCCAGCAGTTACTGGCATCCCCAGCCCCAGCATTTT,CASSYWHPQPQHF,-,TRBJ1-5,-,TRBV6-2/TRBV6-3
TGCAGTGCTAGAGAAGGGACTAGCGGATCCTACGAGCAGTACTTC,CSAREGTSGSYEQYF,TRBD2,TRBJ2-7,-,TRBV20-1
TGTGCCAGCTCCCCGGGGAGGGCTCAGCCCCAGCATTTT,CASSPGRAQPQHF,-,TRBJ1-5,-,TRBV18
TGTGCCAGCAGCCATCTCGGACAGGGATTTTCTGAAGCTTTCTTT,CASSHLGQGFSEAFF,TRBD1,TRBJ1-1,few,TRBV4-2
TGTGCCAGCAGCTTGAGACTAGCGGGAGGCTACGAGCAGTACTTC,CASSLRLAGGYEQYF,TRBD2,TRBJ2-7,-,TRBV5-6
TGTGCCAGCAGCGTAGCTACGACTAGCGGACAAGAGACCCAGTACTTC,CASSVATTSGQETQYF,TRBD2,TRBJ2-5,-,TRBV9
TGTGCCAGCAGCTTAAAGCCCCCCGGGGAGCAGTTCTTC,CASSLKPPGEQFF,-,TRBJ2-1,-,TRBV7-2
TGCAGTGCTGTGGGGGAGAAAGAGACCCAGTACTTC,CSAVGEKETQYF,-,TRBJ2-5,-,TRBV20-1
TGTGCCTGGAGTGTACCCGGGGCGGGGGGTTCCTACGAGCAGTACTTC,CAWSVPGAGGSYEQYF,TRBD2,TRBJ2-7,-,TRBV30
TGTGCCAGCAGTGAAGCGACAGGGACAGCCTACGAGCAGTACTTC,CASSEATGTAYEQYF,TRBD1,TRBJ2-7,once,TRBV6-1
TGTGCCAGCAGTTTCCGGGACAGCTCCTCCTACGAGCAGTACTTC,CASSFRDSSSYEQYF,TRBD1,TRBJ2-7,few,TRBV28
TGTGCCAGCAGTCGGATACAGGGTGGGACTGAAGCTTTCTTT,CASSRIQGGTEAFF,-,TRBJ1-1,few,TRBV27
TGTGCCAGCAGCTTAGTTTTTTACAGATACCAAGAGACCCAGTACTTC,CASSLVFYRYQETQYF,-,TRBJ2-5,-,TRBV7-2
TGTGCCAGCAGCTCATTAGCGGGAGGGCTTTCCGATGAGCAGTTCTTC,CASSSLAGGLSDEQFF,TRBD2,TRBJ2-1,-,TRBV9
TGTGCCAGCAGCCCCGACGTGGTATCTCGGGGTGAAGCTTTCTTT,CASSPDVVSRGEAFF,-,TRBJ1-1,-,TRBV5-6
TGTGCCAGCAGCACCCCAAGGGGGTTCGGGTACCAAGAGACCCAGTACTTC,CASSTPRGFGYQETQYF,-,TRBJ2-5,few,TRBV7-2
TGTGCCAGCAGCTTAGAACTAGCTTCCATCCATGAGCAGTTCTTC,CASSLELASIHEQFF,-,TRBJ2-1,few,TRBV11-2
TGTGCCAGCAGTTTACAGACCGGGGAGCTGTTTTTT,CASSLQTGELFF,-,TRBJ2-2,few,TRBV28
TGTGCCAGCCGCGAGGGGAGCTCCTACGAGCAGTACTTC,CASREGSSYEQYF,-,TRBJ2-7,-,TRBV19
TGCGCCAGCAGCTACTCACAGGGGAGCTCCTATAATTCACCCCTCCACTTT,CASSYSQGSSYNSPLHF,TRBD1,TRBJ1-6,many,TRBV5-1
TGTGCCAGCAGTCGGGACTCTGGAAACACCATATATTTT,CASSRDSGNTIYF,-,TRBJ1-3,-,TRBV6-5
TGTGCCAGCAGCTACCTGGACAGCTCCTACGAGCAGTACTTC,CASSYLDSSYEQYF,-,TRBJ2-7,once,TRBV7-2
TGCAGTGCTAGAGATGACAGGGTTGGAGAAAAACTGTTTTTT,CSARDDRVGEKLFF,TRBD1,TRBJ1-4,few,TRBV20-1
TGTGCCAGCAGCGGACAGGGGCGGGGTGAAGCTTTCTTT,CASSGQGRGEAFF,TRBD1,TRBJ1-1,many,TRBV7-2
TGTGCCAGCAGCGCCCGCAGCACAGATACGCAGTATTTT,CASSARSTDTQYF,-,TRBJ2-3,few,TRBV7-3
TGTGCCAGCAGCTTAGCAGGGCGGGCCAGCACAGATACGCAGTATTTT,CASSLAGRASTDTQYF,-,TRBJ2-3,few,TRBV7-2
TGTGCCAGCAGTTTTAAAGCCATGAACACTGAAGCTTTCTTT,CASSFKAMNTEAFF,-,TRBJ1-1,few,TRBV12-3/TRBV12-4